These 21 T cell receptor beta chains were all obtained from the same sample, sequenced in a study of T cells in Graves' hyperthyroidism and ophthalmopathy. RNA transcripts yielded amplified TCR beta CDR3 regions. A set of HTBI primers served as the primers for a first-round RT-PCR of the TCR CDR3. TCRdb ran MiXCR on the multiplex PCR reads and lists one entry per CDR3 protein. The table includes roughly 290,000 distinct CDR3 sequences, about a sixth detected once. The sample was blood. The receptors derive from an older woman with Graves' ophthalmopathy.

This clonotype was recorded at least ten times. The CDR3 protein is CASSFVQGPTYEQYF. In nucleotides, the CDR3 is TGTGCCAGCAGTTTTGTGCAGGGGCCAACCTACGAGCAGTACTTC. The chain recombines TRBV28 with TRBJ2-7, with D perhaps matching TRBD1 (6 bases). The CDR3 has 15 residues. V shed 3 bases and J shed 2 bases, with 14 bases lying between them. Germline V gives CDR1 MDHEN, CDR2 SYDVKM.

Many counts were recorded for this clonotype. The V call is TRBV4-2, the J call TRBJ2-1, with D hard to call. The V end was cut by 0 bases, the J end by 10 bases, with 13 bases between. This CDR3 is 14 amino acids long. Germline CDR1 and CDR2: LGHNA and YNFKEQ. DNA of the CDR3: TGTGCCAGCAGCCAAGAGAGGACCCGGCGGGAGCAGTTCTTC. Residues: CASSQERTRREQFF.

This clonotype was observed many times. The chain carries TRBV20-1 and TRBJ2-5; tentatively, D is TRBD1 or TRBD2 (5 bases each). Germline V gene sequence: CDR1 DFQATT, CDR2 SNEGSKA (reference sequence). V lost 1 base to trimming and J lost 2 bases, with 8 bases between them. This CDR3 spans 13 amino acids. Written as DNA, the CDR3 is TGCAGTGCTAGAGGGGGACGGCAAGAGACCCAGTACTTC. Translation gives CSARGGRQETQYF.

In regard to this clonotype: At one boundary the junction diverges from the germline segment, which might be a read error. CDR3 in DNA: TGTACCAGCAGTTTAGGGGGCAATTCACCCCTCCACTTT. Its protein is CTSSLGGNSPLHF. V is TRBV12-3 or TRBV12-4 and J is TRBJ1-6; 7 bases line up with TRBD1. The CDR3 is 13 residues long.

This clonotype showed up just a few times. The chain carries TRBV4-1 and TRBJ2-1, with a weak D call TRBD1 (6 bases). Trimming cost V 3 bases and J 0 bases, with 9 bases left between them. The length of the CDR3 is 15 residues. Looked up from germline, CDR1 is MGHRA and CDR2 is YSYEKL. In nucleotides, the CDR3 is TGCGCCAGCAGCCACGAGGGGGTCTCCTACAATGAGCAGTTCTTC. This codes for CASSHEGVSYNEQFF.

The V gene is TRBV5-1, the J gene TRBJ1-1; 12 positions match TRBD1. CDR3 length equals 14 residues. V lost 3 bases and J lost 10; bases outside the gene matches: 7. From germline, CDR1 is SGHRS and CDR2 YFSETQ. The CDR3 here is CASSWDRGPAAAFF. Here the CDR3 DNA reads TGCGCCAGCAGCTGGGACAGGGGGCCGGCGGCAGCTTTCTTT. Full variable domain (rest looked up from reference TRBV5-1 and TRBJ1-1): KAGVTQTPRYLIKTRGQQVTLSCSPISGHRSVSWYQQTPGQGLQFLFEYFSETQRNKGNFPGRFSGRQFSNSRSEMNVSTLELGDSALYLCASSWDRGPAAAFFGQGTRLTVV.

This clonotype came up a few times. The rearrangement links TRBV30 to TRBJ1-4, with D perhaps matching TRBD1 (5 bases). The length of the CDR3 is 14 residues. The V end lost 0 bases, the J end lost 7 bases, and 12 bases lay between the germline ends. The germline gives CDR1 GTSNPN, CDR2 SVGIG (reference sequence). The CDR3 region has the DNA TGTGCCTGGAGTGTCGAGGGGCCAGGTGAAAAACTGTTTTTT. It codes for CAWSVEGPGEKLFF.

In its sample, this clonotype was seen many times. This chain uses TRBV6-5 with TRBJ2-5, with 7 nucleotides matching TRBD2. CDR1 and CDR2 from the germline V gene are MNHEY and SVGAGI. The CDR3 has 15 residues. V shed 2 bases and J 2 bases; nucleotides not matched to a gene: 5. DNA for the CDR3: TGTGCCAGCAGTTACGGGGGGGGGGGTCAAGAGACCCAGTACTTC. Translation gives CASSYGGGGQETQYF.

This clonotype was seen repeatedly, ten times or more. The chain recombines TRBV11-2 with TRBJ2-1, with D hard to call. Trimming cost V 1 base and J 6 bases, with 1 base left between them. The length of the CDR3 is 11 residues. Germline V gene data show CDR1 as SGHAT and CDR2 as FQNNGV. The CDR3 sequence is CASSLGNEQFF. CDR3 coding DNA: TGTGCCAGCAGCTTAGGCAATGAGCAGTTCTTC.

The V call is TRBV28, the J call TRBJ2-1; 13 bases align to TRBD2. Germline-derived CDR1 and CDR2 are MDHEN and SYDVKM. V gave up 5 bases and J gave up 0 bases; unmatched junction bases: 4. The CDR3 contains 17 residues. The DNA of the CDR3 is TGTGCCAGCAGTGCGGGACTAGCGGGGACCTCCTACAATGAGCAGTTCTTC. Translation gives CASSAGLAGTSYNEQFF.

This clonotype was counted ten times or more. V usage is TRBV2 and J usage is TRBJ2-5; TRBD1 agrees at 9 bases. Per germline, CDR1 SNHLY and CDR2 FYNNEI. V lost 6 bases to trimming and J lost 4 bases; unmatched junction nucleotides: 6. The CDR3 has 14 amino acids. The CDR3 is CASSYGTGRETQYF. In DNA, the CDR3 is TGTGCCAGCAGCTATGGGACAGGGCGAGAGACCCAGTACTTC. The whole variable domain, remainder taken from reference TRBV2 and TRBJ2-5, is EPEVTQTPSHQVTQMGQEVILRCVPISNHLYFYWYRQILGQKVEFLVSFYNNEISEKSEIFDDQFSVERPDGSNFTLKIRSTKLEDSAMYFCASSYGTGRETQYFGPGTRLLVL.

This clonotype was counted many times. The chain uses TRBV6-1 and TRBJ2-3, with 11 bases aligning to TRBD1. J gave up 4 bases and V 4 bases, and 13 bases lay outside the gene matches. CDR3 length: 18 residues. Germline lookup yields CDR1 MNHNS and CDR2 SASEGT. CDR3 residues: CASSATTLDRGLADTQYF. The CDR3 bases are TGTGCCAGCAGTGCCACCACACTGGACAGGGGGCTGGCAGATACGCAGTATTTT.

V is TRBV28 and J is TRBJ1-5, with TRBD1 matching over 7 bases. V shed 10 bases and J 4 bases; nucleotides not matched to a gene: 19. Germline V gives CDR1 MDHEN, CDR2 SYDVKM. This CDR3 spans 17 amino acids. This CDR3 is CAISSGTEGDRNQPQHF. In DNA form, the CDR3 reads TGTGCCATCAGCTCCGGGACAGAGGGTGACCGGAATCAGCCCCAGCATTTT.

The table lists this clonotype with many counts. The rearrangement links TRBV3-1 to TRBJ1-5, with 11 bases identical to TRBD1. From germline, CDR1 is LGHDT and CDR2 YNNKEL (reference sequence). The J segment lost 7 bases and the V segment lost 5 bases, leaving 1 base of the junction unmatched. The CDR3 totals 13 residues. CDR3 region: CASSGTGGQPQHF. CDR3 nucleotide sequence: TGTGCCAGCAGCGGGACAGGGGGACAGCCCCAGCATTTT. The full variable domain, completed using reference TRBV3-1 and TRBJ1-5, is DTAVSQTPKYLVTQMGNDKSIKCEQNLGHDTMYWYKQDSKKFLKIMFSYNNKELIINETVPNRFSPKSPDKAHLNLHINSLELGDSAVYFCASSGTGGQPQHFGDGTRLSIL.

This clonotype was seen more than once but under ten times. This chain connects TRBV6-1 to TRBJ1-4; D unclear. CDR3 length equals 14 residues. Deletions cut 6 bases from V and 11 bases from J, with 19 bases between. Germline CDR1 MNHNS, CDR2 SASEGT. CDR3 residues: CASSPPGEGLKLFF. The CDR3 region has the DNA TGTGCCAGCAGCCCCCCGGGCGAGGGATTGAAACTGTTTTTT.

This clonotype has at least ten counts. This chain links TRBV18 with TRBJ2-2; no clear D. There are 15 residues in the CDR3. CDR1 is KGHSH and CDR2 is LQKENI in the germline V gene. V was trimmed by 2 bases and J by 0 bases, leaving 7 bases between them. The DNA of the CDR3 is TGTGCCAGCTCACCAACAAAGACGAACACCGGGGAGCTGTTTTTT. This gives the protein CASSPTKTNTGELFF. Full variable domain (outside the CDR3, taken from reference TRBV18 and TRBJ2-2): NAGVMQNPRHLVRRRGQEARLRCSPMKGHSHVYWYRQLPEEGLKFMVYLQKENIIDESGMPKERFSAEFPKEGPSILRIQQVVRGDSAAYFCASSPTKTNTGELFFGEGSRLTVL.

V gene TRBV6-6 combines with J gene TRBJ2-3; D is unclear. The V gene's germline CDR1 is MNHNY and CDR2 SVGAGI (reference sequence). V lost 0 bases and J lost 2, with 3 bases in between. The CDR3 contains 13 residues. Here the CDR3 reads CASSYSTTDTQYF. The DNA for the CDR3 is TGTGCCAGCAGTTACTCTACCACAGATACGCAGTATTTT.

J is TRBJ1-5 and V is TRBV29-1, with D unclear. Per germline, CDR1 SQVTM and CDR2 ANQGSEA. Deletions cut 4 bases from V and 6 bases from J, with 13 bases between. This CDR3 has 13 amino acids. CDR3 sequence reads: CSVGEQISQPQHF. CDR3 nucleotide sequence: TGCAGCGTTGGAGAACAGATCAGTCAGCCCCAGCATTTT.

This clonotype was counted ten times or more. The chain combines TRBV2 with TRBJ1-4, with D tentatively TRBD1 (6 bases). There are 15 residues in the CDR3. From germline, CDR1 is SNHLY and CDR2 FYNNEI. Trimming left V 7 bases short and J 0 bases short, with 12 bases between. The CDR3 sequence: CASTRQVATNEKLFF. CDR3 nucleotides: TGTGCCAGCACTAGACAGGTTGCAACTAATGAAAAACTGTTTTTT. Filled out from reference TRBV2 and TRBJ1-4, the complete variable domain reads EPEVTQTPSHQVTQMGQEVILRCVPISNHLYFYWYRQILGQKVEFLVSFYNNEISEKSEIFDDQFSVERPDGSNFTLKIRSTKLEDSAMYFCASTRQVATNEKLFFGSGTQLSVL.

This clonotype showed up many times. The chain is built from TRBV6-1 and TRBJ1-6; possible D gene TRBD1, 5 bases. The CDR3 loop spans 15 amino acids. V lost 5 bases and J 6 bases, leaving 14 bases between the germline ends. In germline, CDR1 is MNHNS, CDR2 SASEGT. CDR3 coding DNA: TGTGCCAGCAGTCGGGACTCTACCTTTAATTCACCCCTCCACTTT. It yields the protein CASSRDSTFNSPLHF.

This clonotype has at least ten counts. The chain has TRBV5-1 and TRBJ1-4; TRBD1 agrees at 7 bases. With 4 bases clipped from V and 7 bases from J, the junction kept 13 bases outside the gene matches. Germline V gene sequence: CDR1 SGHRS, CDR2 YFSETQ. This CDR3 comprises 16 residues. CDR3 amino acids: CASSATMTGSTEKLFF. In DNA, the CDR3 is TGCGCCAGCAGCGCGACGATGACAGGGTCGACTGAAAAACTGTTTTTT.